What follows are 27 T cell receptor beta chains derived from one specimen sequenced in a study of T cell clonotyping in hematopoietic cell transplantation. TCRdb's table, derived via immunoSEQ multiplex PCR, lists solely in-frame clones and lacks some. The sample carries 20,000 or so clones, more than 60% recorded once. What was sequenced was peripheral blood mononuclear cells. The receptors here all came from a man in his 60s in good health. Some clones in this sample may be carry-over from other donors' samples.

This chain uses TRBV6-5 with TRBJ2-7, with unresolved D. The CDR3 is made up of 15 amino acids. V dropped 2 bases and J dropped 5 bases, with 16 bases sitting between them. Germline assignment: CDR1 MNHEY and CDR2 SVGAGI. The CDR3 loop is CASSYKRVLRNEQYF. The DNA for the CDR3 is TGTGCCAGCAGTTACAAAAGGGTTCTTAGGAACGAGCAGTACTTC.

The rearrangement joins TRBV28 to TRBJ1-5; unclear D gene. V lost 2 bases and J lost 0, with 8 bases in between. The germline V gene has CDR1 MDHEN and CDR2 SYDVKM. The CDR3 contains 15 residues. In DNA form, the CDR3 reads TGTGCCAGCAGTTTACTGGGTCCTAGCAATCAGCCCCAGCATTTT. This sequence encodes CASSLLGPSNQPQHF.

The chain uses TRBV5-6 and TRBJ1-5; possibly TRBD1 for D (5 bases). CDR3 length: 19 residues. CDR1 is SGHDT, CDR2 YYEEEE, per germline. Between the trimmed V and J ends, which lost 1 base and 0 bases, there was a span of 20 bases. The CDR3 coding sequence is TGTGCCAGCAGCTTGTGGTCGCTGACGGCGGGGGTTAGCAATCAGCCCCAGCATTTT. Translation: CASSLWSLTAGVSNQPQHF.

The chain has TRBV7-2 and TRBJ2-2; D perhaps matches TRBD2 (5 bases). The CDR3 runs to 14 residues. Trimming removed 2 bases at V and 6 bases at J, with 10 bases between. Germline lookup yields CDR1 SGHTA and CDR2 FQGNSA. CDR3 sequence reads: CASSLTQAAGELFF. The CDR3 nucleotides are TGTGCCAGCAGCTTAACCCAAGCGGCCGGGGAGCTGTTTTTT.

The chain carries TRBV5-1 and TRBJ1-4; perhaps TRBD1 as D (5 bases). The germline CDR1 and CDR2 sequences are SGHRS and YFSETQ. The V end was cut by 4 bases, the J end by 8 bases, with 15 bases between. The CDR3 extends over 14 amino acids. CDR3 in amino acids: CASSPDSRREKLFF. CDR3 DNA: TGCGCCAGCAGCCCTGACAGCCGGAGGGAAAAACTGTTTTTT. Looking up the rest from reference TRBV5-1 and TRBJ1-4 gives the full variable domain: KAGVTQTPRYLIKTRGQQVTLSCSPISGHRSVSWYQQTPGQGLQFLFEYFSETQRNKGNFPGRFSGRQFSNSRSEMNVSTLELGDSALYLCASSPDSRREKLFFGSGTQLSVL.

The chain couples TRBV13 to TRBJ2-3; 10 bases fit TRBD2. Germline V gene sequence: CDR1 PRHDT, CDR2 FYEKMQ (reference sequence). The CDR3 is made up of 16 amino acids. The J segment lost 8 bases and the V segment lost 5 bases, leaving 13 bases of the junction unmatched. The CDR3 reads CASSLGRSGGGGTQYF. The CDR3, as DNA: TGTGCCAGCAGCCTGGGGAGGAGCGGGGGGGGTGGTACGCAGTATTTT.

The rearrangement uses TRBV29-1 and TRBJ2-5, with 8 positions matching TRBD2. From germline, CDR1 is SQVTM and CDR2 ANQGSEA. The CDR3 length is 12 residues. The CDR3 DNA is TGCAGTGCGTCGGGGGGGCGAAAGACCCAGTACTTC. Translating it yields CSASGGRKTQYF.

This chain connects TRBV7-3 to TRBJ2-2; 10 positions agree with TRBD2. The CDR3 contains 16 residues. Trimming took 4 bases from V and 0 from J; bases not matched to a gene: 2. Germline V gives CDR1 SGHTA, CDR2 FQGTGA. In DNA form, the CDR3 reads TGTGCCAGCAGCTCAGCGGGAGGGCCGAACACCGGGGAGCTGTTTTTT. The encoded protein is CASSSAGGPNTGELFF.

The rearrangement links TRBV4-2 to TRBJ2-6; a possible D gene is TRBD2 (5 bases). V was trimmed by 4 bases and J by 0 bases, leaving 19 bases between them. Germline CDR1 and CDR2: LGHNA and YNFKEQ. The CDR3 extends over 19 amino acids. The chain's CDR3 is CASSPPLWRASSGANVLTF. As DNA, the CDR3 is TGTGCCAGCAGCCCCCCACTATGGCGGGCCTCCTCTGGGGCCAACGTCCTGACTTTC.

The gene calls are TRBV30 and TRBJ1-5; D might be TRBD1 (5 bases). V lost 1 base and J lost 3, with 7 bases in between. Per germline, CDR1 GTSNPN and CDR2 SVGIG (reference sequence). The CDR3 length is 13 residues. CDR3 in amino acids: CAWSGQSNQPQHF. The CDR3 DNA reads as TGTGCCTGGAGTGGACAGTCCAATCAGCCCCAGCATTTT.

A single count supports this clone. The chain uses TRBV19 and TRBJ2-7; 8 nucleotides align to TRBD1. Germline trimming cut 4 bases from V and 2 bases from J; bases unmatched to any gene: 4. Per germline, CDR1 LNHDA and CDR2 SQIVND (reference sequence). The CDR3 runs to 14 residues. In nucleotides, the CDR3 is TGTGCCAGTAGTAAGGACAGGGAACCCTACGAGCAGTACTTC. It encodes CASSKDREPYEQYF.

The genes are TRBV9 and TRBJ2-5; TRBD2 matches at 7 bases. Germline values: CDR1 SGDLS, CDR2 YYNGEE. Trimming at V came to 4 bases and at J to 4 bases, leaving 10 bases not matched to a gene. This CDR3 comprises 15 residues. This CDR3 reads CASSPRAGVVETQYF. CDR3 DNA sequence: TGTGCCAGCAGCCCGAGGGCGGGAGTTGTAGAGACCCAGTACTTC.

V usage is TRBV4-2 and J usage is TRBJ2-2; TRBD1 or TRBD2 may be the D gene (6 bases each). Trimming stripped 7 bases from V and 6 bases from J, with 18 bases between. The CDR3 loop spans 15 amino acids. Germline CDR1 and CDR2: LGHNA and YNFKEQ. The CDR3 loop is CASIRGGLNSGELFF. The CDR3 DNA reads TGTGCCAGCATCCGTGGGGGGCTAAACTCCGGGGAGCTGTTTTTT.

This chain connects TRBV15 to TRBJ1-4; D ambiguous. Germline loops: CDR1 LNHNV, CDR2 YYDKDF (reference sequence). The CDR3 runs to 15 residues. Trimming removed 6 bases from V and 5 bases from J, with 16 bases in between. The CDR3 sequence: CATRREWTLNEKLFF. For the CDR3, the DNA is TGTGCCACCAGGAGGGAGTGGACCCTGAATGAAAAACTGTTTTTT.

Concerning this clone itself: Other DNA sequences in this sample translate to the same CDR3. This sequence joins TRBV7-9 and TRBJ1-4, with unresolved D. Germline-derived CDR1 and CDR2 are SEHNR and FQNEAQ (reference sequence). The CDR3 contains 14 residues. V lost 3 bases to trimming and J lost 6 bases, with 11 bases between them. CDR3 sequence reads: CASSLRREDEKLFF. CDR3 sequence (DNA): TGTGCCAGCAGCTTGAGGAGGGAGGATGAAAAACTGTTTTTT. The complete variable domain, with remaining parts taken from reference TRBV7-9 and TRBJ1-4, reads DTGVSQNPRHKITKRGQNVTFRCDPISEHNRLYWYRQTLGQGPEFLTYFQNEAQLEKSRLLSDRFSAERPKGSFSTLEIQRTEQGDSAMYLCASSLRREDEKLFFGSGTQLSVL.

This chain uses TRBV27 with TRBJ2-7; 10 bases map to TRBD2. V gave up 5 bases and J gave up 2 bases; unmatched junction bases: 9. Germline CDR1 is MNHEY and CDR2 is SMNVEV (reference sequence). CDR3 size: 16 residues. CDR3 nucleotide sequence: TGTGCCAGCAGTCCGGGGACTAGCGTAATCCCCTACGAGCAGTACTTC. Protein: CASSPGTSVIPYEQYF.

On this clone itself: Other DNA sequences in the sample encode the same CDR3. This rearrangement joins TRBV30 to TRBJ2-7; tentatively, D is TRBD1 (5 bases). Per the germline V gene, CDR1 is GTSNPN and CDR2 is SVGIG (reference sequence). The V end lost 1 base, the J end lost 4 bases, and 5 bases lay between the germline ends. The CDR3 length is 11 residues. CDR3 sequence: CAWSGQYEQYF. The CDR3, as DNA: TGTGCCTGGAGTGGACAGTACGAGCAGTACTTC.

J is TRBJ2-7 and V is TRBV28; no clear D gene. The CDR3 length is 12 residues. Deletions cut 3 bases from V and 2 bases from J, with 5 bases between. Germline CDR1 MDHEN, CDR2 SYDVKM. CDR3 sequence: CASSLDAYEQYF. The DNA for the CDR3 is TGTGCCAGCAGTTTGGACGCCTACGAGCAGTACTTC.

This sequence joins TRBV6-1 and TRBJ2-3, with D maybe TRBD1 (6 bases). The CDR3 sequence is 16 residues long. Trimming removed 1 base from V and 3 bases from J, with 14 bases in between. The V gene's germline CDR1 is MNHNS and CDR2 SASEGT. This chain's CDR3 is CASSEVHRALTDTQYF. In DNA, the CDR3 is TGTGCCAGCAGTGAAGTTCACAGGGCGTTAACAGATACGCAGTATTTT.

The chain combines TRBV6-5 with TRBJ2-6; D remains ambiguous. The CDR3 has 15 amino acids. The ends were cut back, 0 bases at V and 4 bases at J, with 7 bases in the middle. CDR1 and CDR2 from the germline V gene are MNHEY and SVGAGI. The CDR3, as DNA: TGTGCCAGCAGTTACTCGTTAACCGGGGCCAACGTCCTGACTTTC. This translates into CASSYSLTGANVLTF.

The chain uses TRBV6-5 and TRBJ1-2, with 12 nucleotides matching TRBD1. There are 16 residues in the CDR3. The V segment lost 3 bases and the J segment 8 bases; nucleotides outside the gene matches: 10. Germline CDR1 and CDR2: MNHEY and SVGAGI. This chain's CDR3 is CASSYKGQGAQRGYTF. As DNA, the CDR3 is TGTGCCAGCAGTTATAAGGGACAGGGGGCGCAACGAGGCTACACCTTC.

The chain combines TRBV11-2 with TRBJ1-6; 11 bases are a match to TRBD1. V gave up 6 bases and J gave up 9 bases; unmatched junction bases: 13. The CDR3 is 17 residues long. Germline V CDR1 and CDR2: SGHAT, FQNNGV. The CDR3 DNA reads as TGTGCCAGCAGTTCAGCCCGGGACAGGGGGTACGGTTCACCCCTCCACTTT. Protein: CASSSARDRGYGSPLHF. The full variable domain, completed using reference TRBV11-2 and TRBJ1-6, is EAGVAQSPRYKIIEKRQSVAFWCNPISGHATLYWYQQILGQGPKLLIQFQNNGVVDDSQLPKDRFSAERLKGVDSTLKIQPAKLEDSAVYLCASSSARDRGYGSPLHFGNGTRLTVT.

The chain carries TRBV7-2 and TRBJ2-1; 9 nucleotides agree with TRBD2. V lost 3 bases and J lost 9; bases outside the gene matches: 6. Per germline, CDR1 SGHTA and CDR2 FQGNSA. The CDR3 totals 14 residues. The CDR3 nucleotides read TGTGCCAGCAGCTTCCCGGGACTAGCAGGTGAGCAGTTCTTC. Residues: CASSFPGLAGEQFF.

In this sample, this clone turned up a few times. This sequence joins TRBV6-5 and TRBJ2-5; 8 bases match TRBD1. CDR3 length equals 15 residues. Germline trimming cut 4 bases from V and 0 bases from J; bases unmatched to any gene: 4. Germline V gene lookup returns CDR1 MNHEY and CDR2 SVGAGI. In nucleotides, the CDR3 is TGTGCCAGCAGTTGGGGGACAGGTTACCAAGAGACCCAGTACTTC. Protein sequence: CASSWGTGYQETQYF.

The V gene is TRBV11-2, the J gene TRBJ2-7, with D perhaps matching TRBD1 (6 bases). The CDR3 has 15 residues. V lost 2 bases and J lost 2, with 13 bases in between. In germline, CDR1 is SGHAT, CDR2 FQNNGV. In DNA form, the CDR3 reads TGTGCCAGCAGCTTATGGGCAGGGGACACCTACGAGCAGTACTTC. Amino acids: CASSLWAGDTYEQYF.

The V gene is TRBV19, the J gene TRBJ1-5; D unresolved. The CDR3 covers 15 residues. Trimming took off 2 bases at V and 1 base at J, with 9 bases between the two ends. Germline assignment: CDR1 LNHDA and CDR2 SQIVND (reference sequence). The CDR3 DNA sequence: TGTGCCAGTAGTATACGGGGTATGAGCAATCAGCCCCAGCATTTT. Its translation: CASSIRGMSNQPQHF. Complete variable domain (other parts from reference TRBV19 and TRBJ1-5): DGGITQSPKYLFRKEGQNVTLSCEQNLNHDAMYWYRQDPGQGLRLIYYSQIVNDFQKGDIAEGYSVSREKKESFPLTVTSAQKNPTAFYLCASSIRGMSNQPQHFGDGTRLSIL.

The rearrangement uses TRBV27 and TRBJ2-3; D is unresolved. This CDR3 has 13 amino acids. From germline, CDR1 is MNHEY and CDR2 SMNVEV (reference sequence). The ends were cut back, 5 bases at V and 5 bases at J, with 11 bases in the middle. CDR3 bases: TGTGCCAGCAGTACAAGGTGGGGAGATACGCAGTATTTT. It yields the protein CASSTRWGDTQYF.